This T cell receptor (beta chain) is from a study of cytomegalovirus exposure and HLA in healthy donors. General study results and limits: An apparent linkage of common viral pathogens to several of the most significant clusters emerged in a later analysis.

The CDR3 consists of 13 residues. Germline values: CDR1 KGHSH, CDR2 LQKENI. V was cut by 5 bases and J by 5 bases, with 9 bases left in between. Concerning this clone itself: Its specificity is not known.

The PCR used 60 Vbeta and 13 Jbeta primers. TCRdb's copy holds only in-frame clones and misses some; the assay was immunoSEQ multiplex PCR. This sample carries about 120,000 clones, about 80% of them seen once, and the ten largest clones take about 2.6%. The sequence came from a woman between 35 and 50 years old in good health and CMV-seropositive. The chain has TRBV18 and TRBJ1-4; weak D call: TRBD1 (6 bases). The sample taken for sequencing was PBMCs. CDR3 protein: CASSAGQNEKLFF. For the CDR3, the DNA is TGTGCCAGCTCAGCTGGACAGAATGAAAAACTGTTTTTT.